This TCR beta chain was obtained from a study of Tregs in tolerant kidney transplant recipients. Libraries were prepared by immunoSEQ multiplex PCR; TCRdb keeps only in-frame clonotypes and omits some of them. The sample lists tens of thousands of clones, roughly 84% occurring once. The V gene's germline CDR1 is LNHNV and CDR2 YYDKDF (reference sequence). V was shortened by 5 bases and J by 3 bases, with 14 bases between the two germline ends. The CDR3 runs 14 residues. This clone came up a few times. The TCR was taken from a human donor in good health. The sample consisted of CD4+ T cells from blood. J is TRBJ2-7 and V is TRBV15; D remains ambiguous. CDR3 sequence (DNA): TGTGCCACCAGCTTGGAGCGAAATAACTACGAGCAGTACTTC. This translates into CATSLERNNYEQYF.